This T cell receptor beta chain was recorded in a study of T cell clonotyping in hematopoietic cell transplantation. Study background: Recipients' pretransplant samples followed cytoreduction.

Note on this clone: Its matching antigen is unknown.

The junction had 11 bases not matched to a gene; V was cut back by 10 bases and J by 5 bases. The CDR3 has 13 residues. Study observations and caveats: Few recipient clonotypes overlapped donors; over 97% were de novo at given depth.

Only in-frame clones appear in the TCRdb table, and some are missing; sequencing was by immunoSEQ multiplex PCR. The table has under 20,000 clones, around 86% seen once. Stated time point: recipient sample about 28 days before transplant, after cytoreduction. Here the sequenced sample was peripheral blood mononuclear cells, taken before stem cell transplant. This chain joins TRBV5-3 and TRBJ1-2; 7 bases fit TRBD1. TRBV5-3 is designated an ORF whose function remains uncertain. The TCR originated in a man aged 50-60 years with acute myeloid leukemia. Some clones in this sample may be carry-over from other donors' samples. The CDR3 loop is CAYRGGVGYGYTF. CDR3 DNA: TGTGCCTACAGGGGCGGAGTTGGGTATGGCTACACCTTC.